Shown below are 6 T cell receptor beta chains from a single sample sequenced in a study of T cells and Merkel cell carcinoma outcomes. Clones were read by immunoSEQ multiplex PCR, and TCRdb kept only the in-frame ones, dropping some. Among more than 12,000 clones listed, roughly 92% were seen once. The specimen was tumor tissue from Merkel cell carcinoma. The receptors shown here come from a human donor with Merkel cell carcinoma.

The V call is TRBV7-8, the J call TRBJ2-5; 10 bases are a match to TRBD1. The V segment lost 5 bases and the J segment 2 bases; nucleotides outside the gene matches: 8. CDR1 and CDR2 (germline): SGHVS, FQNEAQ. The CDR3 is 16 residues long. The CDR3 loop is CASSQDRGLMQETQYF. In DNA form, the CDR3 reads TGTGCCAGCAGCCAAGACAGGGGGCTAATGCAAGAGACCCAGTACTTC.

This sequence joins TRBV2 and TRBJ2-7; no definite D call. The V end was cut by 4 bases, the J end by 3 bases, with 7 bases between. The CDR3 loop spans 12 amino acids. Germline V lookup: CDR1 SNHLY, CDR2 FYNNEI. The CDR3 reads CASSVADYEQYF. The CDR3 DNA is TGTGCCAGCAGTGTGGCGGACTACGAGCAGTACTTC.

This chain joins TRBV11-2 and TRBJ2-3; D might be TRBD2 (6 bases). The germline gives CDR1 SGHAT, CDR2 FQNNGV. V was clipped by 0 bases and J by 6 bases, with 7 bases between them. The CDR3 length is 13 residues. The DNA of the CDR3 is TGTGCCAGCAGCTTAGATCGGGGGGATACGCAGTATTTT. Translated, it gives CASSLDRGDTQYF. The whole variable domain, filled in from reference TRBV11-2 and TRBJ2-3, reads EAGVAQSPRYKIIEKRQSVAFWCNPISGHATLYWYQQILGQGPKLLIQFQNNGVVDDSQLPKDRFSAERLKGVDSTLKIQPAKLEDSAVYLCASSLDRGDTQYFGPGTRLTVL.

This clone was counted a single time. CDR3 loop: CASSVVPNTEAFF. In DNA, the CDR3 is TGTGCCAGCAGCGTAGTCCCGAACACTGAAGCTTTCTTT. This chain connects TRBV9 to TRBJ1-1; D is ambiguous. The CDR3 spans 13 residues. The V end was cut by 0 bases, the J end by 1 base, with 4 bases between. Germline V gives CDR1 SGDLS, CDR2 YYNGEE.

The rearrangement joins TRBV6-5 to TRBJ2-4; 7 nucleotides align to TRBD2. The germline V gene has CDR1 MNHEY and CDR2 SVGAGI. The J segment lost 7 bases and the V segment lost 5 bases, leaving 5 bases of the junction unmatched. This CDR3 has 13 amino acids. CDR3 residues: CASSPGEGNIQYF. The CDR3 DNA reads TGTGCCAGCAGTCCGGGGGAGGGGAACATTCAGTACTTC.

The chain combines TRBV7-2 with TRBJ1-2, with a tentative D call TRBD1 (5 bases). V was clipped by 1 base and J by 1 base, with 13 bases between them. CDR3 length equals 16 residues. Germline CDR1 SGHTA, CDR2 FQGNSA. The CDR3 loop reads CASSLGGTEINYGYTF. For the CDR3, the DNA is TGTGCCAGCAGCTTAGGAGGGACGGAGATTAACTATGGCTACACCTTC.